This T cell receptor beta chain was sequenced in a study of graft-versus-host responses after intestinal transplantation. The CDR3 length is 11 residues. Germline V gene data show CDR1 as MNHNY and CDR2 as SVGAGI (reference sequence). Trimming at V came to 6 bases and at J to 6 bases, leaving 0 bases not matched to a gene. Plating of some 200,000 CFSE-labeled responder cells was done together with some 200,000 irradiated, violet-dye-labeled stimulator cells. Both CD3+CD4+ and CD3+CD8+ responders that were proliferating and CFSE-low underwent sorting after the reaction. Using immunoSEQ multiplex PCR, the repertoire was profiled, and TCRdb retains in-frame clones only, with some absent. The repertoire includes 11,000 to 15,000 clones, about 33% of them detected once, and approximately 1.8% sits in the top ten.

The chain links TRBV6-6 to TRBJ2-3; TRBD2 agrees at 7 bases. The source is a human patient who received an intestinal transplant. The sequencing here drew on alloreactive CD8+ T cells from a mixed lymphocyte reaction culture, taken before intestinal transplant. Subset here: CFSE-low proliferating T cells sorted from roughly six-day pre-transplant mixed lymphocyte reaction (GvH or HvG direction). CDR3: CASSGGDTQYF. CDR3 sequence (DNA): TGTGCCAGCAGCGGGGGGGATACGCAGTATTTT.